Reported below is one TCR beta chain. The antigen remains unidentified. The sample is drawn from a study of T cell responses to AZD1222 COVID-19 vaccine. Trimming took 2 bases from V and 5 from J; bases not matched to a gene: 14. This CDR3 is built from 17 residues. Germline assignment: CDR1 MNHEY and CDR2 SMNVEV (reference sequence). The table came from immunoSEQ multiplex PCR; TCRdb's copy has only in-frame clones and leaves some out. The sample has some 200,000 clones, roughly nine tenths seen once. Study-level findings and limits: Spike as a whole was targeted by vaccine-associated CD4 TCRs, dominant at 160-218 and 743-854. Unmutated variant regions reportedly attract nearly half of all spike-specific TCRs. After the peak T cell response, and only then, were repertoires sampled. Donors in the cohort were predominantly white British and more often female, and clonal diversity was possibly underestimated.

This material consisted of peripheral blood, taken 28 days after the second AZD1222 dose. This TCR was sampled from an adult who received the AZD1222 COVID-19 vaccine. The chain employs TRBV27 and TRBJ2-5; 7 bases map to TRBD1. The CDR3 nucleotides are TGTGCCAGCAGTTTACTCCGAGAGACAGGGTCCATGGAGACCCAGTACTTC. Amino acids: CASSLLRETGSMETQYF.